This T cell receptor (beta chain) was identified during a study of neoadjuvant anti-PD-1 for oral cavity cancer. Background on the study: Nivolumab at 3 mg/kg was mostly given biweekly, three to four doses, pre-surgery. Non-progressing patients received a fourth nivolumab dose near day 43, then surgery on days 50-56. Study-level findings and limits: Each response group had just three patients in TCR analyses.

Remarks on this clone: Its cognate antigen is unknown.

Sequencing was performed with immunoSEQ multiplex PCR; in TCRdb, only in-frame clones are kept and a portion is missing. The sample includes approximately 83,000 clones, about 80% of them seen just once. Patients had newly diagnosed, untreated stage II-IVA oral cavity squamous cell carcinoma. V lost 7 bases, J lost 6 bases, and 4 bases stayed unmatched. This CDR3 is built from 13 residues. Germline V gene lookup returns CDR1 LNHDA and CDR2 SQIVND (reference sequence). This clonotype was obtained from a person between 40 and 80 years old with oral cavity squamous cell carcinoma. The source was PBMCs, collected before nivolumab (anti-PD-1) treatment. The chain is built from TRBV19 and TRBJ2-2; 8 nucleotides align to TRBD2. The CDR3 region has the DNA TGTGCCAGTACAGCGGGAGTCTCCGGGGAGCTGTTTTTT. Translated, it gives CASTAGVSGELFF.